The 8 T cell receptor beta chains below were found in one sample sequenced in a study of T cell repertoires in cytomegalovirus infection. One entry per CDR3 protein results from TCRdb running MiXCR on the reads. The sample includes around 550,000 distinct CDR3 sequences, around 27% of them seen just once. The sequencing sample was made of PBMCs. These receptors were taken from a human donor in good health (CMV status not recorded). Some clones in this sample may be carry-over from other donors' samples.

The V and J genes are TRBV2 and TRBJ1-5; 8 nucleotides line up with TRBD1. Germline loops: CDR1 SNHLY, CDR2 FYNNEI. The CDR3 sequence is 15 residues long. V gave up 1 base and J gave up 4 bases; unmatched junction bases: 3. This CDR3 reads CASSEDTGGNQPQHF. For the CDR3, the DNA is TGTGCCAGCAGTGAAGATACAGGGGGAAATCAGCCCCAGCATTTT. Based on the CDR3 plus reference TRBV2 and TRBJ1-5, the full variable domain is EPEVTQTPSHQVTQMGQEVILRCVPISNHLYFYWYRQILGQKVEFLVSFYNNEISEKSEIFDDQFSVERPDGSNFTLKIRSTKLEDSAMYFCASSEDTGGNQPQHFGDGTRLSIL.

This clonotype was recorded once. V is TRBV2 and J is TRBJ1-1; D unresolved. V was pared by 7 bases and J by 1 base, with 10 bases between. The CDR3 totals 13 residues. Germline CDR1 and CDR2: SNHLY and FYNNEI. As DNA, the CDR3 is TGTGCCAGCATTTCCCAACCGAACACTGAAGCTTTCTTT. Its protein is CASISQPNTEAFF.

The chain has TRBV7-9 and TRBJ2-2; 8 bases match TRBD2. CDR3 size: 15 residues. Germline V gene data show CDR1 as SEHNR and CDR2 as FQNEAQ (reference sequence). V dropped 5 bases and J dropped 1; count of bases not matched to a gene: 3. CDR3 in DNA: TGTGCCAGCAGCGCCAGCGGGAGGAACACCGGGGAGCTGTTTTTT. It translates to CASSASGRNTGELFF.

The chain has TRBV2 and TRBJ2-3, with 7 bases matching TRBD2. V lost 7 bases to trimming and J lost 0 bases; unmatched junction nucleotides: 4. This CDR3 region has 14 residues. The germline CDR1 and CDR2 sequences are SNHLY and FYNNEI. For the CDR3, the DNA is TGTGCCAGCACTCTAGCGGAAAGCACAGATACGCAGTATTTT. Its protein is CASTLAESTDTQYF.

V is TRBV2 and J is TRBJ1-2; D gene ambiguous. Germline assignment: CDR1 SNHLY and CDR2 FYNNEI. Trimming took 3 bases from V and 8 from J, leaving 16 bases between them. The CDR3 is made up of 14 amino acids. CDR3 loop: CASSDSAVLAGYTF. Written as DNA, the CDR3 is TGTGCCAGCAGTGACTCGGCGGTGCTGGCCGGCTACACCTTC. The variable domain in full, with the rest retrieved from reference TRBV2 and TRBJ1-2, is EPEVTQTPSHQVTQMGQEVILRCVPISNHLYFYWYRQILGQKVEFLVSFYNNEISEKSEIFDDQFSVERPDGSNFTLKIRSTKLEDSAMYFCASSDSAVLAGYTFGSGTRLTVV.

This chain joins TRBV7-9 and TRBJ2-2, with 10 bases lining up with TRBD2. Germline V CDR1 and CDR2: SEHNR, FQNEAQ (reference sequence). There are 17 residues in the CDR3. J gave up 2 bases and V 3 bases, and 6 bases lay outside the gene matches. The CDR3 region is CASSFPTSGLNTGELFF. The CDR3 DNA reads as TGTGCCAGCAGCTTTCCGACTAGCGGGCTAAACACCGGGGAGCTGTTTTTT. Drawing the rest from reference TRBV7-9 and TRBJ2-2, the complete variable domain is DTGVSQNPRHKITKRGQNVTFRCDPISEHNRLYWYRQTLGQGPEFLTYFQNEAQLEKSRLLSDRFSAERPKGSFSTLEIQRTEQGDSAMYLCASSFPTSGLNTGELFFGEGSRLTVL.

Of note for this clonotype: A much larger clonotype is one base distant, so this may be a read error. The chain's CDR3 is CASSDEQGFCDQPQHF. The CDR3 DNA sequence: TGTGCCAGCAGTGACGAACAGGGCTTCTGCGATCAGCCCCAGCATTTT. J is TRBJ1-5 and V is TRBV7-8; tentatively, D is TRBD1 (6 bases). Germline CDR1 reads SGHVS; CDR2 reads FQNEAQ. The V gene lost 6 bases and the J gene lost 5 bases, with 20 bases spanning the gap. The CDR3 totals 16 residues.

This chain connects TRBV5-1 to TRBJ2-7; D is possibly TRBD2 (5 bases). Germline lookup yields CDR1 SGHRS and CDR2 YFSETQ. This CDR3 is 15 amino acids long. V lost 0 bases to trimming and J lost 5 bases, with 15 bases between them. DNA for the CDR3: TGCGCCAGCAGCTTGGCCGGGGTAGCAAGCCACGAGCAGTACTTC. Its translation is CASSLAGVASHEQYF.